This T cell receptor beta chain was profiled in a study of blood T cell repertoires in COVID-19. The wider study: Samples taken during acute and convalescent COVID-19 were collected in the United States, Italy and Spain. T cells, B-cell-depleted T cells, or PBMCs provided the cDNA or gDNA that served as material.

This CDR3 is 15 amino acids long. CDR1 is SGHVS and CDR2 is FQNEAQ in the germline V gene. The V end was cut by 4 bases, the J end by 0 bases, with 10 bases between. Generated by immunoSEQ multiplex PCR, the TCRdb table keeps only in-frame clones and is missing some. The table shows 57,000 or so clones, with under 80% occurring only once. The origin of this receptor is a man aged 55 to 69 with acute or convalescent COVID-19. The sequenced sample consisted of peripheral blood. The chain is built from TRBV7-8 and TRBJ2-1, with D possibly TRBD1 on 6 matching bases. The CDR3 loop is CASSWQGSSYNEQFF. As DNA, the CDR3 is TGTGCCAGCAGCTGGCAGGGGAGCTCCTACAATGAGCAGTTCTTC.